The text below deals with one T cell receptor (beta chain). The record originates from a study of blood T cells in healthy people across ages. About the research overall: Template-switching capture recovered about one barcoded beta molecule per two T cells.

In germline, CDR1 is SGHTA, CDR2 FQGTGA. This CDR3 has 14 amino acids. Trimming cost V 4 bases and J 4 bases, with 10 bases left between them. Primers used in a second PCR of roughly 7 to 12 cycles were a sample-barcoded 5' primer and a J-beta primer mix. A 12-random-nucleotide template-switch adaptor tagged each cDNA molecule. TCRdb reprocessed the 5' RACE reads via MiXCR and lists one record per CDR3 protein. Of about 670,000 distinct CDR3 sequences in the sample, 45% to 60% are singletons; the top ten hold approximately 15%. The source of this sequence is a woman older than 75 in good health. The sample was blood. The chain joins TRBV7-3 to TRBJ2-2; no clear D. The CDR3 nucleotides are TGTGCCAGCAGCTACAGTGGCAGCACCGGGGAGCTGTTTTTT. This gives the protein CASSYSGSTGELFF.